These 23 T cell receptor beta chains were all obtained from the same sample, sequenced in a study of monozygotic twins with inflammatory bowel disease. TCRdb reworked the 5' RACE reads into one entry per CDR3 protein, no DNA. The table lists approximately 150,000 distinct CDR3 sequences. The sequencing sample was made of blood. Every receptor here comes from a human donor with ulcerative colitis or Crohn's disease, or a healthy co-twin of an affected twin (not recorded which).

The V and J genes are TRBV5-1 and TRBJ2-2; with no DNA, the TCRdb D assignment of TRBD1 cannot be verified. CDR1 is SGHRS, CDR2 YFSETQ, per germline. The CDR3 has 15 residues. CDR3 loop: CASSFYRVQSGELFF.

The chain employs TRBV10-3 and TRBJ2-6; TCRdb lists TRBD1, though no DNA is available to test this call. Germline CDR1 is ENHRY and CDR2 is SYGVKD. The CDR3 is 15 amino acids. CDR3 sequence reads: CAIENRANGANVLTF.

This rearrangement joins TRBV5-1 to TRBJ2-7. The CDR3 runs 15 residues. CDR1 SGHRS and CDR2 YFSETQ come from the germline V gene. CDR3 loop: CASSLEAGGAYEQYF. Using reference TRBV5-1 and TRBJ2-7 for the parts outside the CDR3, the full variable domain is KAGVTQTPRYLIKTRGQQVTLSCSPISGHRSVSWYQQTPGQGLQFLFEYFSETQRNKGNFPGRFSGRQFSNSRSEMNVSTLELGDSALYLCASSLEAGGAYEQYFGPGTRLTVT.

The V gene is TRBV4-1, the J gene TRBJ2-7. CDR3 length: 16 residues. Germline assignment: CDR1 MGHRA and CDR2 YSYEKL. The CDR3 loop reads CASSQIWEEIRYEQYF.

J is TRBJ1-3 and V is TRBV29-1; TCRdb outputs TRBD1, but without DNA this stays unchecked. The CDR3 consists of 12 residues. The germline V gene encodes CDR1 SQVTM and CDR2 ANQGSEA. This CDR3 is CSVTQDENTIYF.

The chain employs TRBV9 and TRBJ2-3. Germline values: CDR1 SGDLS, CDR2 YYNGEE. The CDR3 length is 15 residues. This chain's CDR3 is CASSVSSGPTDTQYF.

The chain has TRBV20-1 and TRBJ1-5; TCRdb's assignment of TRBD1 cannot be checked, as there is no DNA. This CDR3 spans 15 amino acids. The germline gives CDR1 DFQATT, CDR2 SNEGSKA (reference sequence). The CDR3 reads CSARTGQGSNQPQHF.

The CDR3 loop is CASSLSRVGADTQYF. V usage is TRBV27 and J usage is TRBJ2-3; there is no DNA to check the TCRdb D call of TRBD2. The CDR3 totals 15 residues. From germline, CDR1 is MNHEY and CDR2 SMNVEV (reference sequence).

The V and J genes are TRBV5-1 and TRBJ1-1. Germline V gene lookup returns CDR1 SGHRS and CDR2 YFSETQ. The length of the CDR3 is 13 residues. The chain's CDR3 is CASSDGRNTEAFF. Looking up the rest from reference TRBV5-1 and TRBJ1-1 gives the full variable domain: KAGVTQTPRYLIKTRGQQVTLSCSPISGHRSVSWYQQTPGQGLQFLFEYFSETQRNKGNFPGRFSGRQFSNSRSEMNVSTLELGDSALYLCASSDGRNTEAFFGQGTRLTVV.

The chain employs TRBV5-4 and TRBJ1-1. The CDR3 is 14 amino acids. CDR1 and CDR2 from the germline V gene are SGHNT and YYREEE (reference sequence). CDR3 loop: CASSLGVMNTEAFF. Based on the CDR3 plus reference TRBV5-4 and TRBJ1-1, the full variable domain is ETGVTQSPTHLIKTRGQQVTLRCSSQSGHNTVSWYQQALGQGPQFIFQYYREEENGRGNFPPRFSGLQFPNYSSELNVNALELDDSALYLCASSLGVMNTEAFFGQGTRLTVV.

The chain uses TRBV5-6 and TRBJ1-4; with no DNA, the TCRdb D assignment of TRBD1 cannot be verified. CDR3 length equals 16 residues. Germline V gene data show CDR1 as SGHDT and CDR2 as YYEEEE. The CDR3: CASSLIPGTGIEKLFF. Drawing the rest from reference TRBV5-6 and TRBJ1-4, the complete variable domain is DAGVTQSPTHLIKTRGQQVTLRCSPKSGHDTVSWYQQALGQGPQFIFQYYEEEERQRGNFPDRFSGHQFPNYSSELNVNALLLGDSALYLCASSLIPGTGIEKLFFGSGTQLSVL.

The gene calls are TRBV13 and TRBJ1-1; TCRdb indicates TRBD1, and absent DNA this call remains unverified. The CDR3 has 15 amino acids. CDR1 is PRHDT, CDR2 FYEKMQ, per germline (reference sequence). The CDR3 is CASSLGRRKGAEAFF.

CDR3 sequence: CASSPEAREIYEQYF. This chain connects TRBV27 to TRBJ2-7; with no DNA, the TCRdb D assignment of TRBD1 cannot be verified. Per the germline V gene, CDR1 is MNHEY and CDR2 is SMNVEV (reference sequence). The CDR3 has 15 residues.

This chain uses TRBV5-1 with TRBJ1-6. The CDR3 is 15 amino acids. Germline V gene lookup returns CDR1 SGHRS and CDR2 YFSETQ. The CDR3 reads CASSLGPAKNSPLHF.

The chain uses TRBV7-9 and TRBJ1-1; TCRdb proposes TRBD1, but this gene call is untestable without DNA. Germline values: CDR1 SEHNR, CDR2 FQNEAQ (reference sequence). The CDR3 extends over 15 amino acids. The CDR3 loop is CASSDTGQLNTEAFF.

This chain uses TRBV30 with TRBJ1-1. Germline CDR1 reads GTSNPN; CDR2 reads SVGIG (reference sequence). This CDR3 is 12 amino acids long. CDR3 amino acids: CAWNRLNTEAFF.

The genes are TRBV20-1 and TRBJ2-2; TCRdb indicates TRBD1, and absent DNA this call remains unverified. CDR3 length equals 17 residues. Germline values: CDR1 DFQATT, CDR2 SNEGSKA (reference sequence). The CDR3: CSARPLQTFANTGELFF.

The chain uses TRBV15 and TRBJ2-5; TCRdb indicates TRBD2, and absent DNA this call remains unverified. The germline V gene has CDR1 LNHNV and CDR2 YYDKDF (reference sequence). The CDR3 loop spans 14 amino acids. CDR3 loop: CATSRLAFQETQYF.

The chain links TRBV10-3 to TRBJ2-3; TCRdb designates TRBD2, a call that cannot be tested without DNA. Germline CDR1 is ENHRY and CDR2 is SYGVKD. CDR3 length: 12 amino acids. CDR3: CAISVAGDTQYF.

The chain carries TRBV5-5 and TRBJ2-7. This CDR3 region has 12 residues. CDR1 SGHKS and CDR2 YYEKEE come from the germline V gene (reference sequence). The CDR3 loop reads CASSLMGVEQYF.

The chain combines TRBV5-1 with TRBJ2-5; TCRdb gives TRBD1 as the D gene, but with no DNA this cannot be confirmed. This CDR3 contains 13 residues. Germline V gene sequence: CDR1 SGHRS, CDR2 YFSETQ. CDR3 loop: CASGKTGGETQYF.

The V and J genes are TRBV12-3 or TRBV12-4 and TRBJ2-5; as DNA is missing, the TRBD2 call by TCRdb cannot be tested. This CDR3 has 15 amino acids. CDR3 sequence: CASTALLGGQETQYF.

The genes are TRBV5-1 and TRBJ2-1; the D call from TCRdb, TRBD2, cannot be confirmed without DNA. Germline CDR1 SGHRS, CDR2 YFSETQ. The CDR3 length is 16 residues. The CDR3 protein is CASSFLAGGPGNEQFF. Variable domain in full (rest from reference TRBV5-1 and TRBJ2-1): KAGVTQTPRYLIKTRGQQVTLSCSPISGHRSVSWYQQTPGQGLQFLFEYFSETQRNKGNFPGRFSGRQFSNSRSEMNVSTLELGDSALYLCASSFLAGGPGNEQFFGPGTRLTVL.